This T cell receptor beta chain is from a study of CD8 T cells in ankylosing spondylitis. Study-level points and caveats: Matched synovial fluid from ankylosing spondylitis patients was reported to be enriched for disease-linked clones. A motif of under 10 highly homologous TCR beta variants was seen as apparently characteristic of ankylosing spondylitis blood.

This CDR3 region has 15 residues. Germline lookup yields CDR1 LGHDT and CDR2 YNNKEL (reference sequence). With 4 bases removed from V and 5 bases from J, the gap between germline ends came to 17 bases. As the method for making TCR beta libraries, quantitative 5'-RACE with molecular barcodes was used. TCRdb ran MiXCR on the 5' RACE reads and lists one entry per CDR3 protein. The data contain approximately 500,000 distinct CDR3 sequences, about 13% of them singletons. Remarks on this clonotype: Its antigen is not identified.

The sequence came from a male donor with ankylosing spondylitis. J is TRBJ1-1 and V is TRBV3-1; D unresolved. Specimen: blood, either unsorted or a sorted T cell fraction (not recorded which). CDR3: CASSRTDVGGTEAFF. CDR3 nucleotide sequence: TGTGCCAGCAGCCGAACCGACGTGGGCGGGACTGAAGCTTTCTTT.